This entry describes one T cell receptor beta chain. Its antigen is as yet unknown. This CDR3 contains 14 residues. The germline V gene encodes CDR1 SEHNR and CDR2 FQNEAQ (reference sequence). Trimming took off 0 bases at V and 2 bases at J, with 7 bases between the two ends. Profiling relied on immunoSEQ multiplex PCR, and the TCRdb table lists in-frame clones only, not all of them. The table lists some 60,000 clones, roughly 89% of them singletons, with 11% to 15% in the top ten. This sample was taken from a study of OX40 agonist ivuxolimab in advanced cancers. Whole-study results and caveats: On average, CD8+ T cells showed a greater number of expanded clones than CD4+. The specificity for antigen of the expanded peripheral T cells was not determined.

V and J are TRBV7-9 and TRBJ1-1; no reliable D call. This TCR came from an adult with an advanced solid tumor such as melanoma, head and neck, liver or kidney cancer. Sequences were derived from CD4+ or CD8+ T cells sorted from blood, sampled in a trial of the OX40 agonist ivuxolimab. CDR3 sequence: CASSLAGGNTEAFF. Written as DNA, the CDR3 is TGTGCCAGCAGCTTAGCGGGAGGAAACACTGAAGCTTTCTTT. The complete variable domain, with remaining parts taken from reference TRBV7-9 and TRBJ1-1, reads DTGVSQNPRHKITKRGQNVTFRCDPISEHNRLYWYRQTLGQGPEFLTYFQNEAQLEKSRLLSDRFSAERPKGSFSTLEIQRTEQGDSAMYLCASSLAGGNTEAFFGQGTRLTVV.